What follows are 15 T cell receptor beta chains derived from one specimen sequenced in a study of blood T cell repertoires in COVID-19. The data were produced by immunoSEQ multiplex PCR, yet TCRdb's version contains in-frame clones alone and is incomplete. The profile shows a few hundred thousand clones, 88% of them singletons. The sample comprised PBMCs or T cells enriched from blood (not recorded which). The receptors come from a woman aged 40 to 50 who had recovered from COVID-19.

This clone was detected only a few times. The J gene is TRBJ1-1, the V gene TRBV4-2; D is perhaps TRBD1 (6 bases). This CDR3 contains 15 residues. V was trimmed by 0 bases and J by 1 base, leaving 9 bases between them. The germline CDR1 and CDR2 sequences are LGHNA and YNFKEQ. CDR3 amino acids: CASSQEGQPNTEAFF. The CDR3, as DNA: TGTGCCAGCAGCCAAGAAGGACAGCCGAACACTGAAGCTTTCTTT.

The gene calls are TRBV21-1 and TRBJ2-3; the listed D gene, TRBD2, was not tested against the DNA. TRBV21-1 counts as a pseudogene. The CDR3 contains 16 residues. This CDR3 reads CASSKQTSGRSDTQYF. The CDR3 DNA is TGTGCCAGCAGCAAACAGACTAGCGGGAGGTCAGATACGCAGTATTTT.

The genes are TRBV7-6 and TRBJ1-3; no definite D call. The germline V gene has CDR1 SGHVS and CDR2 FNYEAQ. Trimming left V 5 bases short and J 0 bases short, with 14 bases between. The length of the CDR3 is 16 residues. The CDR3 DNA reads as TGTGCCAGCAGCCGTACCTCAGCGTCCTCTGGAAACACCATATATTTT. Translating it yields CASSRTSASSGNTIYF.

CDR3: CASSDGGRGYLTGELFF. CDR3 sequence (DNA): TGTGCCAGCTCCGACGGCGGGAGGGGATACCTCACCGGGGAGCTGTTTTTT. The chain couples TRBV5-4 to TRBJ2-2, with TRBD2 matching over 9 bases. The CDR3 extends over 17 amino acids. From germline, CDR1 is SGHNT and CDR2 YYREEE (reference sequence). V lost 7 bases and J lost 4; bases outside the gene matches: 14. The full variable domain, with the rest looked up from reference TRBV5-4 and TRBJ2-2, is ETGVTQSPTHLIKTRGQQVTLRCSSQSGHNTVSWYQQALGQGPQFIFQYYREEENGRGNFPPRFSGLQFPNYSSELNVNALELDDSALYLCASSDGGRGYLTGELFFGEGSRLTVL.

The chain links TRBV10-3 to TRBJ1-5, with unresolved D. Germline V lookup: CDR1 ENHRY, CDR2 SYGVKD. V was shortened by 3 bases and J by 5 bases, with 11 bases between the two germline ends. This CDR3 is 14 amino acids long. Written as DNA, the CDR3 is TGTGCCATCAGTGAATATCGAGGAGATCAGCCCCAGCATTTT. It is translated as CAISEYRGDQPQHF.

The CDR3 is CASSLILGQGGLSYGYTF. As DNA, the CDR3 is TGTGCCAGCAGCTTAATTTTGGGACAGGGGGGCCTATCCTATGGCTACACCTTC. The rearrangement links TRBV7-8 to TRBJ1-2; 11 bases are a match to TRBD1. This CDR3 spans 18 amino acids. Germline CDR1 and CDR2: SGHVS and FQNEAQ. V lost 2 bases and J lost 4; bases outside the gene matches: 12. Drawing the rest from reference TRBV7-8 and TRBJ1-2, the complete variable domain is GAGVSQSPRYKVAKRGQDVALRCDPISGHVSLFWYQQALGQGPEFLTYFQNEAQLDKSGLPSDRFFAERPEGSVSTLKIQRTQQEDSAVYLCASSLILGQGGLSYGYTFGSGTRLTVV.

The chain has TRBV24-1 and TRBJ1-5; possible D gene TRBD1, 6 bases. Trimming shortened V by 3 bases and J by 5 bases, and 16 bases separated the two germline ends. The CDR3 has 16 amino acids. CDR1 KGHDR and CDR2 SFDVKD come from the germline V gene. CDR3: CATSDPTGIWDQPQHF. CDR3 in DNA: TGTGCCACCAGTGATCCTACAGGGATTTGGGATCAGCCCCAGCATTTT.

The CDR3 region is CASSSDSGTTPYEQYF. The CDR3, as DNA: TGTGCCAGCAGTTCCGATTCCGGGACTACTCCCTACGAGCAGTACTTC. J is TRBJ2-7 and V is TRBV6-2 or TRBV6-3; 7 bases agree with TRBD2. V trimming: 4 bases; J trimming: 2 bases; junction bases outside the gene matches: 11. Germline values: CDR1 MNHEY, CDR2 SVGEGT. This CDR3 has 16 residues.

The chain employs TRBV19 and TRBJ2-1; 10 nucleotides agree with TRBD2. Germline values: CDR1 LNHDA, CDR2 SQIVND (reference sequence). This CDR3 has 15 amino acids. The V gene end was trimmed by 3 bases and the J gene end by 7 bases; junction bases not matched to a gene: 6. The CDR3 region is CASSILLAGINEQFF. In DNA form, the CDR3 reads TGTGCCAGTAGTATTTTACTAGCGGGAATTAATGAGCAGTTCTTC.

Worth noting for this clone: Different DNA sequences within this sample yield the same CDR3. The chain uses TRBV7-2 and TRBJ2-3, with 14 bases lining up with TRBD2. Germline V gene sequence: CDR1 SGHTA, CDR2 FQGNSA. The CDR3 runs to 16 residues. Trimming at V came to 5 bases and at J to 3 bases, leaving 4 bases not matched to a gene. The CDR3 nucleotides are TGTGCCAGCAGCCCAGGACTAGCGGGAGGAACAGATACGCAGTATTTT. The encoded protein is CASSPGLAGGTDTQYF.

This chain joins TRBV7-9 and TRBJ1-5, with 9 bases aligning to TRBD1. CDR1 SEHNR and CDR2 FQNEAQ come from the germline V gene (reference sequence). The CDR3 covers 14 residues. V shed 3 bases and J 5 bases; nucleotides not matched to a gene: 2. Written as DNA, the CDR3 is TGTGCCAGCAGCTTGGGACAGGGAGATCAGCCCCAGCATTTT. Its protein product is CASSLGQGDQPQHF. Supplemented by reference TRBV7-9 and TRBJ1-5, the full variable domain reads DTGVSQNPRHKITKRGQNVTFRCDPISEHNRLYWYRQTLGQGPEFLTYFQNEAQLEKSRLLSDRFSAERPKGSFSTLEIQRTEQGDSAMYLCASSLGQGDQPQHFGDGTRLSIL.

CDR3 coding DNA: TGCGCCAGCAGCTTGGGAGGGATAACGCGCCAAGAGACCCAGTACTTC. It encodes CASSLGGITRQETQYF. The chain uses TRBV5-1 and TRBJ2-5; TRBD2 might be the D (5 bases). The CDR3 is 16 residues long. V lost 0 bases and J lost 1, with 13 bases in between. CDR1 SGHRS and CDR2 YFSETQ come from the germline V gene.

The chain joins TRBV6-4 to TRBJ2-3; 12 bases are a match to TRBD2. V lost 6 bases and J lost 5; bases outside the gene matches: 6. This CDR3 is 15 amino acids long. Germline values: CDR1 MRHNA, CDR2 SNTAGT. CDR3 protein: CASSLLAGGGDTQYF. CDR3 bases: TGTGCCAGCAGCCTACTAGCGGGAGGAGGAGATACGCAGTATTTT.

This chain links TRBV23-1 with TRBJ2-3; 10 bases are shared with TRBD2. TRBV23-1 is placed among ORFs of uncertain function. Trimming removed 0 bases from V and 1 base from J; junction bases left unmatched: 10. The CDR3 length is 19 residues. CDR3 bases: TGCGCCAGCAGTCAATCGACTACCGGGACTAGCGAATGCACAGATACGCAGTATTTT. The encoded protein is CASSQSTTGTSECTDTQYF.

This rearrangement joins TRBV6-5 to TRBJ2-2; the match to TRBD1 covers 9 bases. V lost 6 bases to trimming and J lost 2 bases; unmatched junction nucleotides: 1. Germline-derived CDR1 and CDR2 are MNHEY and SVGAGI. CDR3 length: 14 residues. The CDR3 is CASRQGANTGELFF. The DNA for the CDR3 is TGTGCCAGCAGACAGGGGGCTAACACCGGGGAGCTGTTTTTT.